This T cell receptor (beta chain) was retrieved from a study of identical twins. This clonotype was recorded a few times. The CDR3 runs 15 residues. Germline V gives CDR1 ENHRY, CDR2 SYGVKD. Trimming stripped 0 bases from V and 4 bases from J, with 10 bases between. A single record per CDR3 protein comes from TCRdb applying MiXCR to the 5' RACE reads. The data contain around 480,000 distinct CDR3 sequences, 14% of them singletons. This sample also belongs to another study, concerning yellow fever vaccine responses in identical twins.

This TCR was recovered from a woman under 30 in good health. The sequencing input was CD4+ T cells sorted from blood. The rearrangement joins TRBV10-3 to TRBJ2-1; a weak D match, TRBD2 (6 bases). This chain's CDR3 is CAISESGSGYNEQFF. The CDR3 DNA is TGTGCCATCAGTGAGTCCGGGAGCGGGTACAATGAGCAGTTCTTC.